These 16 T cell receptor beta chains share one sample of origin, sequenced in a study of T cell repertoires in cytomegalovirus infection. TCRdb re-called the reads through MiXCR, storing one row per CDR3 protein. The table has more than 75,000 distinct CDR3 sequences, 3.7% seen once. Sequenced input: PBMCs. Receptor source: a human donor in good health (CMV status not recorded). Some clones in this sample may be carry-over from other donors' samples.

This clonotype was counted at least ten times. The V gene is TRBV12-3 or TRBV12-4, the J gene TRBJ1-6, with D possibly TRBD1 on 5 matching bases. The V end was cut by 6 bases, the J end by 1 base, with 10 bases between. The CDR3 sequence is 15 residues long. CDR3 in DNA: TGTGCCAGCAGACCGAGACAGTCCTATAATTCACCCCTCCACTTT. This sequence encodes CASRPRQSYNSPLHF.

This clonotype was counted ten times or more. The chain carries TRBV7-2 and TRBJ2-3, with no clear D. Trimming cost V 4 bases and J 4 bases, with 6 bases left between them. Germline CDR1 and CDR2: SGHTA and FQGNSA. The CDR3 sequence is 12 residues long. CDR3 protein: CASSSISDTQYF. In DNA form, the CDR3 reads TGTGCCAGCAGCTCAATCTCAGATACGCAGTATTTT.

This clonotype has a count of ten or more. The chain links TRBV4-1 to TRBJ1-2; 7 bases line up with TRBD1. Germline values: CDR1 MGHRA, CDR2 YSYEKL. The CDR3 sequence is 12 residues long. Trimming removed 6 bases from V and 7 bases from J; junction bases left unmatched: 5. As DNA, the CDR3 is TGCGCCAGCAGTAAAGGGACAGTTGGCTACACCTTC. Translation: CASSKGTVGYTF.

This clonotype has ten or more counts. The chain uses TRBV28 and TRBJ1-3, with D maybe TRBD1 (5 bases). There are 17 residues in the CDR3. Trimming shortened V by 3 bases and J by 3 bases, and 18 bases separated the two germline ends. The germline gives CDR1 MDHEN, CDR2 SYDVKM. The CDR3 coding sequence is TGTGCCAGCAGTTTTCAATTTACGGGGCTCGATGGAAACACCATATATTTT. The encoded protein is CASSFQFTGLDGNTIYF.

This clonotype showed up many times. A much more abundant neighbour one base away suggests this may be a read error. The chain is built from TRBV28 and TRBJ1-6, with D unresolved. From germline, CDR1 is MDHEN and CDR2 SYDVKM. The CDR3 is 11 amino acids. V was pared by 2 bases and J by 8 bases, with 1 base between. CDR3: CASSLHSPLHF. Written as DNA, the CDR3 is TGTGCCAGCAGTTTACATTCACCCCTCCACTTT.

This clonotype showed up many times. The chain couples TRBV20-1 to TRBJ2-1; D is unclear. The CDR3 covers 11 residues. V was pared by 4 bases and J by 8 bases, with 9 bases between. Germline V gene lookup returns CDR1 DFQATT and CDR2 SNEGSKA (reference sequence). The CDR3 here is CSATVGYEQFF. The CDR3 DNA reads TGCAGTGCTACCGTGGGATATGAGCAGTTCTTC.

Many counts were recorded for this clonotype. V usage is TRBV28 and J usage is TRBJ2-2; 10 nucleotides align to TRBD1. This CDR3 has 15 residues. Per the germline V gene, CDR1 is MDHEN and CDR2 is SYDVKM. V shed 4 bases, J shed 6 bases, and the junction held 5 bases outside the gene matches. CDR3 nucleotide sequence: TGTGCCAGCAGTTCGAGGACAGGGGGGCCCGGGGAGCTGTTTTTT. This sequence encodes CASSSRTGGPGELFF.

There are many counts of this clonotype. This sequence joins TRBV12-3 or TRBV12-4 and TRBJ1-2; possible D gene TRBD1, 5 bases. V lost 6 bases to trimming and J lost 4 bases, with 24 bases between them. The CDR3 extends over 17 amino acids. The CDR3 DNA follows: TGTGCCAGCAGCCGAACTCGGGACCGCCCTTACCTCTATGGCTACACCTTC. Translating it yields CASSRTRDRPYLYGYTF.

This clonotype was counted many times. This sequence joins TRBV19 and TRBJ2-7, with D unclear. The length of the CDR3 is 15 residues. CDR1 LNHDA and CDR2 SQIVND come from the germline V gene (reference sequence). V lost 3 bases and J 1 base, leaving 13 bases between the germline ends. The CDR3 region is CASSMAAVGSYEQYF. The CDR3 bases are TGTGCCAGTAGTATGGCGGCGGTGGGATCCTACGAGCAGTACTTC.

This clonotype was observed at least ten times. V gene TRBV7-2 combines with J gene TRBJ2-5, with D hard to call. V was trimmed by 5 bases and J by 0 bases, leaving 7 bases between them. Germline lookup yields CDR1 SGHTA and CDR2 FQGNSA. This CDR3 spans 13 amino acids. This CDR3 reads CASSGPNQETQYF. For the CDR3, the DNA is TGTGCCAGCAGCGGGCCCAACCAAGAGACCCAGTACTTC.

There are many counts of this clonotype. The chain links TRBV12-3 or TRBV12-4 to TRBJ1-2; D not certain. The CDR3 loop spans 14 amino acids. V was pared by 6 bases and J by 10 bases, with 21 bases between. The CDR3: CASSWGGRKTDYTF. In nucleotides, the CDR3 is TGTGCCAGCAGCTGGGGAGGTAGAAAGACCGACTACACCTTC.

In its sample, this clonotype was seen many times. This sequence joins TRBV7-2 and TRBJ2-5; no definite D call. V dropped 1 base and J dropped 5 bases, with 14 bases sitting between them. Germline V gives CDR1 SGHTA, CDR2 FQGNSA. The CDR3 runs to 15 residues. CDR3 amino acids: CASSLDWPARETQYF. CDR3 nucleotide sequence: TGTGCCAGCAGCTTAGATTGGCCAGCCCGCGAGACCCAGTACTTC.

This clonotype was observed at least ten times. V is TRBV7-8 and J is TRBJ2-7, with TRBD2 as a possible D gene (5 bases). Trimming took 5 bases from V and 3 from J, leaving 17 bases between them. CDR1 and CDR2 from the germline V gene are SGHVS and FQNEAQ. This CDR3 is built from 15 residues. For the CDR3, the DNA is TGTGCCAGCAGCCCCCGGCGGGTCGGGGTCTACGAGCAGTACTTC. Amino acids: CASSPRRVGVYEQYF.

This clonotype was recorded many times. The chain is built from TRBV7-6 and TRBJ2-5; 8 bases match TRBD2. The V gene's germline CDR1 is SGHVS and CDR2 FNYEAQ. This CDR3 region has 13 residues. V was pared by 5 bases and J by 6 bases, with 5 bases of the junction left unmatched. In DNA form, the CDR3 reads TGTGCCAGCAGCCCCCAGCGGGGGCAGACCCAGTACTTC. Translated: CASSPQRGQTQYF.

In its sample, this clonotype was seen many times. The chain is built from TRBV20-1 and TRBJ1-4, with D uncertain. Trimming took off 1 base at V and 5 bases at J, with 5 bases between the two ends. CDR1 and CDR2 (germline): DFQATT, SNEGSKA (reference sequence). This CDR3 is built from 12 residues. The CDR3 is CSARGVNEKLFF. Written as DNA, the CDR3 is TGCAGTGCTAGAGGGGTCAATGAAAAACTGTTTTTT.

This clonotype has ten or more counts. This chain uses TRBV11-2 with TRBJ2-7; D gene unclear. Between the trimmed V and J ends, which lost 3 bases and 3 bases, there was a span of 6 bases. CDR1 and CDR2 (germline): SGHAT, FQNNGV. There are 12 residues in the CDR3. The CDR3 DNA reads as TGTGCCAGCAGCTTTACAGTCTACGAGCAGTACTTC. This translates into CASSFTVYEQYF.